Listed here is a single TCR beta chain. As yet, its antigen is unknown. Assay: immunoSEQ multiplex PCR; the TCRdb copy retains only in-frame clones and omits some. The sample yields 130,000 or so clones, roughly 90% seen once. This sample is drawn from a study of T cell responses to AZD1222 COVID-19 vaccine. CDR1 is SGHTA and CDR2 is FQGTGA in the germline V gene. The CDR3 contains 12 residues. The V and J ends lost 4 bases and 4 bases respectively, with 6 bases between them. Overall study results and limits: Clonal diversity was possibly underestimated, and white British individuals and females predominated among donors. No day 14 peak samples; only post-peak repertoires were characterized. The reported proportion of spike-specific TCRs targeting unmutated variant regions was nearly half.

The clonotype was recovered from an adult in good health. The chain joins TRBV7-3 to TRBJ2-3; D gene ambiguous. Sample: peripheral blood, taken on day 0 of AZD1222 vaccination. The CDR3 spells CASSSTSDTQYF. The CDR3, as DNA: TGTGCCAGCAGCTCCACATCAGATACGCAGTATTTT. Based on the CDR3 plus reference TRBV7-3 and TRBJ2-3, the full variable domain is GAGVSQTPSNKVTEKGKYVELRCDPISGHTALYWYRQSLGQGPEFLIYFQGTGAADDSGLPNDRFFAVRPEGSVSTLKIQRTERGDSAVYLCASSSTSDTQYFGPGTRLTVL.